This paragraph reports one T cell receptor beta chain. The CDR3 is made up of 16 amino acids. CDR1 is SGHTA, CDR2 FQGTGA, per germline. V shed 2 bases, J shed 7 bases, and the junction held 10 bases outside the gene matches. The data derive from a study of blood T cell repertoires in COVID-19. About the research overall: The samples span acute and convalescent COVID-19 from the United States, Italy and Spain. The cDNA or gDNA used as material had been derived from T cells, B-cell-depleted T cells, or PBMCs.

Source study methods: Amplification with reference gene primers provided the estimates of nucleated cell counts. Only in-frame clones appear in the TCRdb table, and some are missing; sequencing was by immunoSEQ multiplex PCR. From that table come the V and J calls and clone size; the DNA was used to work out D and trimming. This sample carries roughly 52,000 clones, about nine tenths of them seen once, and the ten largest clones take more than 8%. The clonotype was recovered from a man aged 55 to 70 with active COVID-19. Sequencing input: peripheral blood. The chain carries TRBV7-3 and TRBJ2-7; TRBD1 aligns across 11 bases. The CDR3 loop is CASSLEGGQGAEEQYF. As DNA, the CDR3 is TGTGCCAGCAGCTTAGAGGGAGGACAGGGGGCTGAAGAGCAGTACTTC.